The 27 T cell receptor beta chains given below trace back to one sample, sequenced in a study of shared clonotypes between healthy human individuals. Here immunoSEQ multiplex PCR was the method, and the copy in TCRdb shows in-frame clones only, minus some. The sample lists 470,000 or so clones; around 85% were seen once. The source material was PBMCs. These receptors came from a woman in her 40s in good health. Some clones in this sample may be carry-over from other donors' samples.

Note on this clone: A single base is all that separates this from a far larger clone, so a read error is likely. The CDR3 region is CASNTIGGSTYEQYF. CDR3 DNA sequence: TGTGCCAGCAACACTATAGGGGGCTCTACCTACGAGCAGTACTTC. The rearrangement links TRBV28 to TRBJ2-7; 7 nucleotides align to TRBD1. The CDR3 is 15 residues long. Germline lookup yields CDR1 MDHEN and CDR2 SYDVKM. V gave up 7 bases and J gave up 2 bases; unmatched junction bases: 11.

The chain has TRBV2 and TRBJ2-3; D call uncertain. The V and J ends lost 3 bases and 6 bases respectively, with 10 bases between them. Germline V CDR1 and CDR2: SNHLY, FYNNEI. The CDR3 has 13 amino acids. CDR3 in amino acids: CASSDQTRDTQYF. The CDR3 region has the DNA TGTGCCAGCAGTGACCAAACCAGGGATACGCAGTATTTT.

This clone was picked up one time. J is TRBJ2-7 and V is TRBV10-2, with 7 bases lining up with TRBD1. Losses at the gene ends were 4 bases for V and 4 bases for J; bases not matched to a gene: 4. The germline V gene has CDR1 WSHSY and CDR2 SAAADI. The CDR3 totals 13 residues. The CDR3 region is CASSGQGSYEQYF. CDR3 nucleotide sequence: TGCGCCAGCAGTGGACAGGGTAGTTACGAGCAGTACTTC.

V and J are TRBV2 and TRBJ2-5; 11 bases fit TRBD2. V lost 6 bases and J lost 5; bases outside the gene matches: 2. Germline CDR1 SNHLY, CDR2 FYNNEI. The CDR3 has 13 amino acids. Written as DNA, the CDR3 is TGTGCCAGCAGGGTAGCGGGAGGGGAGACCCAGTACTTC. Its protein is CASRVAGGETQYF. Full variable domain (rest looked up from reference TRBV2 and TRBJ2-5): EPEVTQTPSHQVTQMGQEVILRCVPISNHLYFYWYRQILGQKVEFLVSFYNNEISEKSEIFDDQFSVERPDGSNFTLKIRSTKLEDSAMYFCASRVAGGETQYFGPGTRLLVL.

J is TRBJ2-7 and V is TRBV5-1; possible D gene TRBD2, 5 bases. Trimming removed 3 bases from V and 4 bases from J, with 11 bases in between. Germline CDR1 is SGHRS and CDR2 is YFSETQ. This CDR3 comprises 13 residues. As DNA, the CDR3 is TGCGCCAGCAGCTATGAGGGTAATTACGAGCAGTACTTC. This gives the protein CASSYEGNYEQYF.

The chain is built from TRBV29-1 and TRBJ1-1; D perhaps matches TRBD1 (5 bases). The CDR3 has 12 amino acids. Per the germline V gene, CDR1 is SQVTM and CDR2 is ANQGSEA. Trimming took off 4 bases at V and 7 bases at J, with 13 bases between the two ends. CDR3 nucleotide sequence: TGCAGCGTTGCTGGGACGGACGGTGAAGCTTTCTTT. It codes for CSVAGTDGEAFF.

This clone occurred once. This sequence joins TRBV5-1 and TRBJ2-7, with TRBD1 matching 9 bases. Trimming took 0 bases from V and 4 from J; bases not matched to a gene: 5. The germline V gene has CDR1 SGHRS and CDR2 YFSETQ. The length of the CDR3 is 15 residues. In nucleotides, the CDR3 is TGCGCCAGCAGCTTGGCCATCGGGACAGGGTACGAGCAGTACTTC. This codes for CASSLAIGTGYEQYF. Drawing the rest from reference TRBV5-1 and TRBJ2-7, the complete variable domain is KAGVTQTPRYLIKTRGQQVTLSCSPISGHRSVSWYQQTPGQGLQFLFEYFSETQRNKGNFPGRFSGRQFSNSRSEMNVSTLELGDSALYLCASSLAIGTGYEQYFGPGTRLTVT.

This chain joins TRBV5-1 and TRBJ2-6, with D possibly matching TRBD1 (6 bases). The V gene's germline CDR1 is SGHRS and CDR2 YFSETQ. CDR3 length equals 16 residues. V was clipped by 7 bases and J by 3 bases, with 17 bases between them. The CDR3 sequence: CASGPGQRIGANVLTF. CDR3 DNA: TGCGCCAGCGGACCAGGACAGCGGATTGGGGCCAACGTCCTGACTTTC.

The chain recombines TRBV7-2 with TRBJ1-5, with D unclear. The length of the CDR3 is 15 residues. Germline V gives CDR1 SGHTA, CDR2 FQGNSA. V gave up 5 bases and J gave up 2 bases, with 13 bases separating them. CDR3 DNA: TGTGCCAGCAGCGCACGAGCCATGGGCAATCAGCCCCAGCATTTT. Translating it yields CASSARAMGNQPQHF.

This clone was detected once. The chain is built from TRBV11-2 and TRBJ2-2, with TRBD2 identical over 8 bases. The CDR3 has 17 residues. V lost 5 bases and J lost 2; bases outside the gene matches: 10. Germline CDR1 SGHAT, CDR2 FQNNGV. CDR3 coding DNA: TGTGCCAGCAGCCCCCGAACTAGCGGAGGAAACACCGGGGAGCTGTTTTTT. It yields the protein CASSPRTSGGNTGELFF. Looking up the rest from reference TRBV11-2 and TRBJ2-2 gives the full variable domain: EAGVAQSPRYKIIEKRQSVAFWCNPISGHATLYWYQQILGQGPKLLIQFQNNGVVDDSQLPKDRFSAERLKGVDSTLKIQPAKLEDSAVYLCASSPRTSGGNTGELFFGEGSRLTVL.

The rearrangement links TRBV7-9 to TRBJ1-2; D may be TRBD1 (5 bases). Germline V gene sequence: CDR1 SEHNR, CDR2 FQNEAQ (reference sequence). Trimming removed 4 bases from V and 8 bases from J, with 14 bases in between. This CDR3 has 13 residues. The CDR3 loop reads CASSSQEMLGYTF. The DNA of the CDR3 is TGTGCCAGCAGCTCACAGGAAATGTTGGGCTACACCTTC. The full variable domain, completed using reference TRBV7-9 and TRBJ1-2, is DTGVSQNPRHKITKRGQNVTFRCDPISEHNRLYWYRQTLGQGPEFLTYFQNEAQLEKSRLLSDRFSAERPKGSFSTLEIQRTEQGDSAMYLCASSSQEMLGYTFGSGTRLTVV.

Here the CDR3 DNA reads TGTGCCATCAGTGAGTCGGGGACAGAGGCTGAAGCTTTCTTT. This encodes CAISESGTEAEAFF. This sequence joins TRBV10-3 and TRBJ1-1; TRBD1 matches 7 bases. This CDR3 has 14 amino acids. In germline, CDR1 is ENHRY, CDR2 SYGVKD. V lost 0 bases and J lost 6; bases outside the gene matches: 4.

The genes are TRBV5-4 and TRBJ1-4; D unresolved. This CDR3 is built from 15 residues. Germline CDR1 reads SGHNT; CDR2 reads YYREEE (reference sequence). V lost 5 bases and J lost 0, with 11 bases in between. CDR3: CASSLPGATNEKLFF. In nucleotides, the CDR3 is TGTGCCAGCAGTCTTCCGGGAGCAACTAATGAAAAACTGTTTTTT.

The rearrangement links TRBV5-1 to TRBJ1-2; 8 nucleotides line up with TRBD1. The CDR3 is 15 residues long. V gave up 0 bases and J gave up 8 bases; unmatched junction bases: 9. Germline V gene sequence: CDR1 SGHRS, CDR2 YFSETQ. The CDR3 sequence is CASSLAGQGALGYTF. The CDR3 DNA reads as TGCGCCAGCAGCTTGGCCGGGCAGGGGGCCTTGGGCTACACCTTC.

A single count supports this clone. The V and J genes are TRBV19 and TRBJ1-5; possible D gene TRBD1, 5 bases. The germline gives CDR1 LNHDA, CDR2 SQIVND (reference sequence). Deletions cut 3 bases from V and 3 bases from J, with 12 bases between. The CDR3 is 15 residues long. Here the CDR3 reads CASSMVAGPNQPQHF. In DNA form, the CDR3 reads TGTGCCAGTAGTATGGTTGCGGGACCCAATCAGCCCCAGCATTTT.

As for this clone: One end of the junction is discordant with germline, which a read error may explain. The chain couples TRBV7-7 to TRBJ2-7; no definite D call. Germline values: CDR1 SSHAT, CDR2 FNYEAQ (reference sequence). The CDR3 is 15 residues long. The CDR3 region is CASSSSPGSGYEQYF. CDR3 nucleotide sequence: TGTGCTAGCAGCTCGTCGCCCGGGTCGGGCTACGAGCAGTACTTC.

V gene TRBV4-3 combines with J gene TRBJ1-2; D is perhaps TRBD1 (5 bases). This CDR3 spans 17 amino acids. CDR1 and CDR2 from the germline V gene are LGHNA and YSLEER. Trimming stripped 0 bases from V and 5 bases from J, with 19 bases between. For the CDR3, the DNA is TGCGCCAGCAGCCAAGATCTTCGACAGTTGGAATGGTATGGCTACACCTTC. It specifies CASSQDLRQLEWYGYTF.

The rearrangement links TRBV6-7 to TRBJ2-7, with no clear D. TRBV6-7 is an ORF, with its function uncertain. CDR3 size: 17 residues. V was trimmed by 0 bases and J by 2 bases, leaving 17 bases between them. The CDR3: CASSYSNPLRGTYEQYF. The CDR3 DNA is TGTGCCAGCAGTTACTCGAATCCTCTTAGAGGTACCTACGAGCAGTACTTC.

Comment on this clone: Possible read error: a much larger clone is one base away. The sample holds other DNA sequences that translate to the same CDR3. The chain is built from TRBV9 and TRBJ2-3; D uncertain. CDR1 is SGDLS, CDR2 YYNGEE, per germline. The CDR3 spans 13 residues. The V end was cut by 4 bases, the J end by 0 bases, with 6 bases between. CDR3 in DNA: TGTGCCAGCAGCCCCATTAGCACAGATACGCAGTATTTT. Encoded protein: CASSPISTDTQYF.

This chain links TRBV5-6 with TRBJ1-3; tentative D call: TRBD1 (5 bases). This CDR3 has 15 residues. The germline V and J ends were trimmed by 1 base and 4 bases, with 12 bases remaining between them. Germline CDR1 SGHDT, CDR2 YYEEEE. Here the CDR3 reads CASSLRGSAGNTIYF. In nucleotides, the CDR3 is TGTGCCAGCAGCTTGCGGGGCAGCGCGGGAAACACCATATATTTT. Full variable domain (remainder filled in from reference TRBV5-6 and TRBJ1-3): DAGVTQSPTHLIKTRGQQVTLRCSPKSGHDTVSWYQQALGQGPQFIFQYYEEEERQRGNFPDRFSGHQFPNYSSELNVNALLLGDSALYLCASSLRGSAGNTIYFGEGSWLTVV.

This clone was counted a few times. The likely explanation is a read error, given a far larger clone one base away. This chain links TRBV25-1 with TRBJ2-7; 13 bases match TRBD2. The CDR3 spans 15 residues. Germline CDR1 reads MGHDK; CDR2 reads SYGVNS. CDR3 bases: TGTGCCAGCAGTGCCGGACTAGCGGGAGTCGACGAGCATTACTTC. Translating it yields CASSAGLAGVDEHYF.

V is TRBV5-1 and J is TRBJ2-3; D remains ambiguous. The CDR3 has 13 amino acids. Deletions cut 4 bases from V and 2 bases from J, with 8 bases between. Germline lookup yields CDR1 SGHRS and CDR2 YFSETQ. The CDR3 reads CASSQRATDTQYF. CDR3 DNA: TGCGCCAGCAGCCAGAGAGCCACAGATACGCAGTATTTT.

In DNA, the CDR3 is TGCAGCGTTGATCAGGATGAGACAGGGAGTGAAGCTTTCTTT. Translated: CSVDQDETGSEAFF. The genes are TRBV29-1 and TRBJ1-1; TRBD1 matches at 7 bases. Germline lookup yields CDR1 SQVTM and CDR2 ANQGSEA. Trimming took 3 bases from V and 7 from J; bases not matched to a gene: 11. The CDR3 spans 14 residues.

The chain employs TRBV30 and TRBJ2-2; 7 bases map to TRBD2. This CDR3 spans 14 amino acids. Germline CDR1 GTSNPN, CDR2 SVGIG (reference sequence). The J segment lost 7 bases and the V segment lost 1 base, leaving 6 bases of the junction unmatched. The CDR3 DNA reads TGTGCCTGGAGTGAAGGGCGGGAGCACGGGGAGCTGTTTTTT. Translation gives CAWSEGREHGELFF.

This clone was found once. The chain is built from TRBV15 and TRBJ1-5, with 7 bases fitting TRBD1. Per the germline V gene, CDR1 is LNHNV and CDR2 is YYDKDF (reference sequence). This CDR3 contains 15 residues. With 1 base clipped from V and 7 bases from J, the junction kept 7 bases outside the gene matches. CDR3 in DNA: TGTGCCACCAGCAGAGTCGCAGGGGGAGGCCAGCCCCAGCATTTT. Translated, it gives CATSRVAGGGQPQHF.

This chain connects TRBV28 to TRBJ1-2; D is ambiguous. The germline V gene has CDR1 MDHEN and CDR2 SYDVKM. CDR3 length equals 14 residues. V was clipped by 1 base and J by 3 bases, with 9 bases between them. CDR3 residues: CASSLSGFDYGYTF. Here the CDR3 DNA reads TGTGCCAGCAGTTTATCGGGGTTCGACTATGGCTACACCTTC.

The chain carries TRBV7-2 and TRBJ1-2, with TRBD1 matching 7 bases. Germline lookup yields CDR1 SGHTA and CDR2 FQGNSA. The CDR3 is 13 amino acids. V dropped 5 bases and J dropped 5; count of bases not matched to a gene: 5. The CDR3 sequence is CASSRDSLYGYTF. The CDR3 bases are TGTGCCAGCAGCCGGGACAGTCTTTATGGCTACACCTTC.